The 8 T cell receptor beta chains below all came from one sample that was sequenced in a study of identical twins. TCRdb re-called the 5' RACE reads through MiXCR, storing one row per CDR3 protein. The sample consists of approximately 630,000 distinct CDR3 sequences, just over 7% of them appearing once. This sample was shared with a second study, whose subject was yellow fever vaccine responses in identical twins.

The sequenced sample was PBMCs. The receptors shown here come from a woman aged 18-29 years in good health.

The chain links TRBV12-3 or TRBV12-4 to TRBJ1-2; D might be TRBD1 (6 bases). V gave up 6 bases and J gave up 4 bases, with 15 bases separating them. CDR3 size: 14 residues. The chain's CDR3 is CASSYDRNLYGYTF. CDR3 nucleotide sequence: TGTGCCAGCAGCTATGACAGGAACCTCTATGGCTACACCTTC.

This clonotype was observed many times. V gene TRBV7-2 combines with J gene TRBJ2-3; 9 bases fit TRBD2. Germline V lookup: CDR1 SGHTA, CDR2 FQGNSA. The V gene end was trimmed by 1 base and the J gene end by 4 bases; junction bases not matched to a gene: 6. CDR3 length: 16 residues. CDR3 nucleotide sequence: TGTGCCAGCAGCTTAGTAGGCGGGGGGGCCTCAGATACGCAGTATTTT. The encoded protein is CASSLVGGGASDTQYF.

This clonotype was seen many times. The rearrangement links TRBV20-1 to TRBJ1-1; D may be TRBD1 (5 bases). The CDR3 contains 13 residues. CDR1 and CDR2 from the germline V gene are DFQATT and SNEGSKA (reference sequence). Trimming took 3 bases from V and 3 from J, leaving 11 bases between them. The CDR3 coding sequence is TGCAGTGCTAGGGGGGGGTGGGACACTGAAGCTTTCTTT. This encodes CSARGGWDTEAFF.

This clonotype has at least ten counts. V gene TRBV20-1 combines with J gene TRBJ1-2; D perhaps matches TRBD1 (5 bases). V was shortened by 5 bases and J by 4 bases, with 11 bases between the two germline ends. The CDR3 runs 12 residues. Germline assignment: CDR1 DFQATT and CDR2 SNEGSKA (reference sequence). The CDR3 DNA is TGCAGTGCTCCGACAGCGGGCTATGGCTACACCTTC. It is translated as CSAPTAGYGYTF.

This clonotype appeared many times. CDR3: CAISEGTGAYEQYF. In DNA, the CDR3 is TGTGCCATCAGTGAAGGGACAGGTGCCTACGAGCAGTACTTC. V is TRBV10-3 and J is TRBJ2-7, with 8 bases fitting TRBD1. The CDR3 totals 14 residues. J was trimmed by 2 bases and V by 3 bases; bases with no gene match: 3. Germline CDR1 and CDR2: ENHRY and SYGVKD.

At least ten counts were recorded for this clonotype. The rearrangement links TRBV12-3 or TRBV12-4 to TRBJ1-5; TRBD1 is a possible D gene (6 bases). The germline V and J ends were trimmed by 10 bases and 4 bases, with 11 bases remaining between them. This CDR3 region has 12 residues. The CDR3 DNA reads as TGTGCCACGAGGGGGTGGAATCAGCCCCAGCATTTT. Translation: CATRGWNQPQHF.

This chain joins TRBV6-1 and TRBJ1-4, with a possible D match to TRBD1 (5 bases). The CDR3 is 15 amino acids. The germline CDR1 and CDR2 sequences are MNHNS and SASEGT. V lost 7 bases and J 8 bases, leaving 20 bases between the germline ends. The CDR3 loop is CASTPRERAGEKLFF. CDR3 nucleotides: TGTGCCAGCACCCCCAGGGAGCGGGCGGGAGAAAAACTGTTTTTT.

This clonotype was counted between two and nine times. This chain uses TRBV3-1 with TRBJ1-1; TRBD1 matches 7 bases. V trimming: 5 bases; J trimming: 0 bases; junction bases outside the gene matches: 6. Germline V lookup: CDR1 LGHDT, CDR2 YNNKEL (reference sequence). The CDR3 has 15 amino acids. CDR3 sequence (DNA): TGTGCCAGCAGCGCCCGACAGGGACTGAACACTGAAGCTTTCTTT. Amino acid sequence: CASSARQGLNTEAFF.